This section outlines one TCR beta chain sequence together with its context. Its target is not known. The CDR3 contains 12 residues. V was cut by 5 bases and J by 5 bases, with 12 bases left in between. Germline lookup yields CDR1 DFQATT and CDR2 SNEGSKA (reference sequence). This sample is drawn from a study of T cell repertoires in cytomegalovirus infection. Each CDR3 protein gets one entry after TCRdb re-called the reads with MiXCR. The sample has about 830,000 distinct CDR3 sequences, around a third seen once. The chain is built from TRBV20-1 and TRBJ2-5; a weak D match, TRBD2 (6 bases). This clonotype was obtained from a human donor in good health (CMV status not recorded). Some clones in this sample may be carry-over from other donors' samples. The source material was cultured CD8+ T cells from PBMCs, sampled from culture after CMV antigen stimulation. CDR3: CSAWTKFETQYF. The CDR3 DNA is TGCAGTGCTTGGACTAAGTTCGAGACCCAGTACTTC.